This T cell receptor (beta chain) was recovered during a study of identical twins (dated by TCRdb to between 2015 and 2016). General notes on the study: The study deep-sequenced TCR alpha and beta repertoires from monozygotic twins, unrelated adults of various ages and cord blood to test whether fetal clonotypes persist. To rule out contamination, replicate twin experiments were performed at different times with different library preparation protocols. General findings and caveats noted by the study authors: Abundant cord blood beta clonotypes carried fewer insertions; young adult naive repertoires showed a weaker similar trend, while memory repertoires showed none. Because the same donors could not be followed over many years, the conclusions relied on cross-sectional statistical analysis. In monozygotic twins, out-of-frame TCR alpha sharing was systematically underestimated by recombination models, although the models agreed with sharing between unrelated individuals. In beta out-of-frame sequences, excess twin sharing was weaker, because having fewer shared sequences lowered the signal-to-noise ratio. Zero-insertion analyses could be partly confounded by invariant T cells such as MAIT and iNKT, although diverse VJ usage argued against such confounding for most clonotypes. Compared with coincidental sharing between unrelated individuals, out-of-frame TCR alpha sequences shared between twins had an excess of sequences with low generation probability.

Every donor in the study was a healthy Caucasian. Three pairs of female monozygotic twins, all aged roughly 18 to 30 years, made up the twin cohort. The RNA used for TCR libraries was isolated from peripheral blood mononuclear cells. V and J are truncated by 4 bases and 3 bases respectively, leaving an intervening sequence of 16 bases. The CDR3 numbers 14 residues from cysteine through phenylalanine. Here the CDR3 DNA is all that survives: 42 bases in frame from base 1. The germline V gene (reference sequence) gives CDR1 as DFQATT and CDR2 as SNEGSKA. Library generation was performed with 5' RACE. Sequencer: Illumina HiSeq 2000. A universal primer binding site was added through template switching, and the final cDNA carried a unique molecular identifier so that TCR cDNA molecules could be counted accurately. Specific primers in the conserved constant-segment region were used to synthesize first-strand cDNA for the TCR alpha and beta chains. To control for contamination, every cDNA library carried two barcodes: a SMART-Mk sample barcode plus Illumina barcodes. TruSeq adapter sequences along with Illumina sample barcodes were introduced in two successive PCR steps. The Illumina HiSeq platform was used with custom primers to sequence TCR alpha and beta cDNA libraries. The original methods were these. MiGEC processed the raw reads to extract unique molecular identifiers, while MiXCR was used to determine the CDR3 positions. For each individual, recombination models were inferred using an EM algorithm with the repgenHMM and IGoR tools. Shared clonotypes were analyzed with the tcR package in R, and sharing was normalized by the product of cloneset sizes. Out-of-frame nonproductive sequences were analyzed to study raw recombination free of thymic and clonal selection effects. The raw public data were reprocessed by TCRdb itself: fastp quality trimming at Q25, MiXCR clonotype calling, in-frame beta chains only. Every entry covers one CDR3 protein and lists the most common genes and DNA from its rows. The V and J calls, along with clone size, are taken from TCRdb and not from the paper's own processing. In this sample the table shows nearly 650,000 distinct CDR3 sequences, under 8.5% of which occur a single time. The ten largest make up 1.5% to 2% of the sample.

Notes on this clonotype: Its antigen is currently not known. Base qualities are not recorded, but no much larger clone differs from it by a single base.

These same data were also listed under a study on yellow fever vaccine responses in identical twins. From that second study: According to the authors, in identical twins the way T cells responded to vaccination appeared partly convergent and partly personalized. Focusing on identical twins, the study followed the T cell clones that responded to the vaccine, and did so with precision.

This sequence originates from a woman between 18 and 29 years old in good health. Sample: PBMCs. Recombination connected TRBV20-1 to TRBJ2-7, with the D gene too uncertain to name. At the DNA level, the sequence is TGCAGTGCTACTAGGCCCGGAAGTGACTACGAGCAGTACTTC. Translated, it gives CSATRPGSDYEQYF.